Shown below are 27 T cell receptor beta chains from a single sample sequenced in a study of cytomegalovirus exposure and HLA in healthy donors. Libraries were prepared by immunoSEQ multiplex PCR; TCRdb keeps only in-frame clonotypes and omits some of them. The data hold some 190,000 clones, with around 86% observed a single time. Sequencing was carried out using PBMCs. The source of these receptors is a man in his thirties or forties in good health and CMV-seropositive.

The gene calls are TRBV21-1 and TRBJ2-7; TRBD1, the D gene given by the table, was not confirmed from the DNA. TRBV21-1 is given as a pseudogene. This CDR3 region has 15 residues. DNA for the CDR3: TGTGCCAGCAGCAAGGGACAGGGGTACAGCTACGAGCAGTACTTC. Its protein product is CASSKGQGYSYEQYF.

CDR3 in DNA: TGCGCCAGCAGCCAAGACAGGGATATGGGGACCCAGTACTTC. Its translation: CASSQDRDMGTQYF. V and J are TRBV4-3 and TRBJ2-5; D is possibly TRBD1 (5 bases). Germline lookup yields CDR1 LGHNA and CDR2 YSLEER. This CDR3 comprises 14 residues. The ends were cut back, 0 bases at V and 7 bases at J, with 12 bases in the middle.

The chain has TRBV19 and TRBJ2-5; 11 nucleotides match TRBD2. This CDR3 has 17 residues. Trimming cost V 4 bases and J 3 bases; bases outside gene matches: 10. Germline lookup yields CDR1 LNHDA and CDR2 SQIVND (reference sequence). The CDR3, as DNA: TGTGCCAGTAGTACGTACCGGGGACTAGCGGAGGAAGAGACCCAGTACTTC. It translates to CASSTYRGLAEEETQYF.

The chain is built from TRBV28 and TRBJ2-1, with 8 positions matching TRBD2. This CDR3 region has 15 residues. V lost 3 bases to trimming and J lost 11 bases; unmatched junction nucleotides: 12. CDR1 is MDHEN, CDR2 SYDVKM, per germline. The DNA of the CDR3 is TGTGCCAGCAGTTTTGGGGCTGGGACTAGGGATCAGCAGTTCTTC. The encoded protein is CASSFGAGTRDQQFF.

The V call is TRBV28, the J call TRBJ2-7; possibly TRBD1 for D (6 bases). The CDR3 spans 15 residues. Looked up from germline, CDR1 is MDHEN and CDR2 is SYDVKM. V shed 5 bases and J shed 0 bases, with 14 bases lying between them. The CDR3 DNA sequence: TGTGCCAGCAGTATCCGACAGGCGAGCTCCTACGAGCAGTACTTC. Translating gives CASSIRQASSYEQYF.

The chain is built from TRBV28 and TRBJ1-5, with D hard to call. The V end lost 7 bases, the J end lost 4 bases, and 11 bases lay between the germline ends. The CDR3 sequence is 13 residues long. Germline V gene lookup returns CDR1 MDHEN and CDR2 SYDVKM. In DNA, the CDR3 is TGTGCCAGCACTTTCCCCGGGAATCAGCCCCAGCATTTT. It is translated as CASTFPGNQPQHF.

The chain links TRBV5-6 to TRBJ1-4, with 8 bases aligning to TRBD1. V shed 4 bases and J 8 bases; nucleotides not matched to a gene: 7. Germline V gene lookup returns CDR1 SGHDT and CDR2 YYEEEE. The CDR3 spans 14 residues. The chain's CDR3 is CASSTGTGGEKLFF. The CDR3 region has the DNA TGTGCCAGCAGCACTGGGACAGGAGGAGAAAAACTGTTTTTT.

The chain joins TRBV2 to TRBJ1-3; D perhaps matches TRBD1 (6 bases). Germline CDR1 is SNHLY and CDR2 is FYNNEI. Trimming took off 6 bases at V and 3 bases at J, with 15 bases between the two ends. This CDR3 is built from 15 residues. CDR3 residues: CASRNLDSGGNTIYF. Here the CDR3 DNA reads TGTGCCAGCAGGAATCTGGACAGTGGTGGAAACACCATATATTTT.

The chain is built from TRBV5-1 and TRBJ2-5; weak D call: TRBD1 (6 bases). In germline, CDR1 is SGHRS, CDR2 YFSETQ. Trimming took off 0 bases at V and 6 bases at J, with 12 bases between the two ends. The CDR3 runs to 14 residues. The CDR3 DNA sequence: TGCGCCAGCAGCTTGGAGGACAGCCTACAGACCCAGTACTTC. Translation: CASSLEDSLQTQYF.

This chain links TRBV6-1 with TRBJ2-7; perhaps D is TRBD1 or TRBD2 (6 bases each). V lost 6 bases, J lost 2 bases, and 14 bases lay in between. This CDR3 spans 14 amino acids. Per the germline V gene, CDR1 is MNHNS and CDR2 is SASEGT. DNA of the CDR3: TGTGCCAGCAGGGGGAGGACAGCAACCTACGAGCAGTACTTC. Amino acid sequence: CASRGRTATYEQYF.

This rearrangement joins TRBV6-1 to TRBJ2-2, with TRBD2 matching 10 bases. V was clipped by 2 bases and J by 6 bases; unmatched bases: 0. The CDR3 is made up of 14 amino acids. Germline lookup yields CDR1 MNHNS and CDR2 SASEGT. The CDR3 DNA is TGTGCCAGCAGTGAACTAGCGGGAGCCGGGGAGCTGTTTTTT. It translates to CASSELAGAGELFF.

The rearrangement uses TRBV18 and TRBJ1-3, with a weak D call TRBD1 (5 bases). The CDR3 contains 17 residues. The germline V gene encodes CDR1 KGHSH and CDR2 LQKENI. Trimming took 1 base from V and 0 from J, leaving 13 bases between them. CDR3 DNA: TGTGCCAGCTCACCACGGGACTTCCCGAGCTCTGGAAACACCATATATTTT. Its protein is CASSPRDFPSSGNTIYF.

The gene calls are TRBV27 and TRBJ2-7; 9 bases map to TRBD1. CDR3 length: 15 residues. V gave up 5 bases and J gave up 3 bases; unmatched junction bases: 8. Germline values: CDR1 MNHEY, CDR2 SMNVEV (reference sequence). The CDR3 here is CASSSTGTGIYEQYF. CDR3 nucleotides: TGTGCCAGCAGTAGCACCGGGACAGGGATCTACGAGCAGTACTTC.

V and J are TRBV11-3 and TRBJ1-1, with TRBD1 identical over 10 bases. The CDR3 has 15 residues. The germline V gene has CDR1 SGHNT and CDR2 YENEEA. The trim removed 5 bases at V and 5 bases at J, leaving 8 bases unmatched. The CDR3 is CASSGRDRGGTEAFF. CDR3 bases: TGTGCCAGCAGCGGCCGGGACAGGGGAGGGACTGAAGCTTTCTTT.

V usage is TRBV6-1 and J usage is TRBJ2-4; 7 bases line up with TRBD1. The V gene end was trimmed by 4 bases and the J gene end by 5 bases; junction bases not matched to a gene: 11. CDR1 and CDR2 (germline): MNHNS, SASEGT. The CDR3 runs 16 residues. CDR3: CASSGLSRGGENIQYF. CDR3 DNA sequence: TGTGCCAGCAGTGGACTATCTAGAGGGGGCGAAAACATTCAGTACTTC.

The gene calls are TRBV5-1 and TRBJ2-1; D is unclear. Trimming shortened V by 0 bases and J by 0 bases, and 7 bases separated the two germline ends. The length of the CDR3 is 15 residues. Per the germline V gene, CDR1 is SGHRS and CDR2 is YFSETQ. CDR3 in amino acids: CASSLGPASYNEQFF. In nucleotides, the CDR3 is TGCGCCAGCAGCTTGGGGCCGGCCTCCTACAATGAGCAGTTCTTC.

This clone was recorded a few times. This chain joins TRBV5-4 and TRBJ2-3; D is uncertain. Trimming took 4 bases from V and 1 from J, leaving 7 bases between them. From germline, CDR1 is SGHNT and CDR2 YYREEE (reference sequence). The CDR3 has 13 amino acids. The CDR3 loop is CASSPLGTDTQYF. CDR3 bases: TGTGCCAGCAGCCCTCTGGGCACAGATACGCAGTATTTT.

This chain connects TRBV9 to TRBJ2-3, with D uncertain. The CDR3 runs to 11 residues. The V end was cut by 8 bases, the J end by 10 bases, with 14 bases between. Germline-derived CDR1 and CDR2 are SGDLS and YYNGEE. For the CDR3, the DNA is TGTGCCAGTGGGCCTGAGAAGCCGCAGTATTTT. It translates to CASGPEKPQYF.

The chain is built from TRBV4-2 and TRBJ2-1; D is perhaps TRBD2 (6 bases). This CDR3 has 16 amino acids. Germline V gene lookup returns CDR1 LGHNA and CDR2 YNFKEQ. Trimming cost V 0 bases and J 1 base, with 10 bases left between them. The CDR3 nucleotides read TGTGCCAGCAGCCAAGAAGGGGCGGGATCCTACAATGAGCAGTTCTTC. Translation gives CASSQEGAGSYNEQFF.

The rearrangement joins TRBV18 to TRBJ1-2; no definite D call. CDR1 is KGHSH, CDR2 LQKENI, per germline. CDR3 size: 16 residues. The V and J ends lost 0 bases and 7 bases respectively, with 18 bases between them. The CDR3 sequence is CASSPPFRTAHFGYTF. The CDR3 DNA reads TGTGCCAGCTCACCACCATTTCGAACGGCACACTTTGGCTACACCTTC.

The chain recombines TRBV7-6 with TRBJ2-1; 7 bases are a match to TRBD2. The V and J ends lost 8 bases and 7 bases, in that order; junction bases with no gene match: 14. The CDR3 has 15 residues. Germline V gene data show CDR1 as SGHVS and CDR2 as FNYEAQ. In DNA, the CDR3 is TGTGCCAGCGGACATAGCGGGCCAGTGGGGAATGAGCAGTTCTTC. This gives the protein CASGHSGPVGNEQFF. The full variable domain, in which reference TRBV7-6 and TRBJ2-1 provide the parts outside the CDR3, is GAGVSQSPRYKVTKRGQDVALRCDPISGHVSLYWYRQALGQGPEFLTYFNYEAQQDKSGLPNDRFSAERPEGSISTLTIQRTEQRDSAMYRCASGHSGPVGNEQFFGPGTRLTVL.

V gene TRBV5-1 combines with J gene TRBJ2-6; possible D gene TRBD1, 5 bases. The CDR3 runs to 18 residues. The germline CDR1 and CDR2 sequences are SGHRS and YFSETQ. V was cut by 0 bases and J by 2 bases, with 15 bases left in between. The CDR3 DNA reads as TGCGCCAGCAGCTTGGCCCGACAGACCAATACTGGGGCCAACGTCCTGACTTTC. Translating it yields CASSLARQTNTGANVLTF.

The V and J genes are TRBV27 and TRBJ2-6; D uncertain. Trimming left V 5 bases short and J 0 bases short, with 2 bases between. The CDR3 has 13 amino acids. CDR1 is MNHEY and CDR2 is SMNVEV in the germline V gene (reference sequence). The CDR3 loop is CASSPSGANVLTF. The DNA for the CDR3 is TGTGCCAGCAGTCCCTCTGGGGCCAACGTCCTGACTTTC.

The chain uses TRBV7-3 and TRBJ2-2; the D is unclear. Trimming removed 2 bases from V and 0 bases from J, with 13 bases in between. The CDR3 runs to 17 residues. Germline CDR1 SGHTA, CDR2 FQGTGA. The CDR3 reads CASSLHHTAANTGELFF. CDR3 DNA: TGTGCCAGCAGCTTACACCACACGGCAGCGAACACCGGGGAGCTGTTTTTT.

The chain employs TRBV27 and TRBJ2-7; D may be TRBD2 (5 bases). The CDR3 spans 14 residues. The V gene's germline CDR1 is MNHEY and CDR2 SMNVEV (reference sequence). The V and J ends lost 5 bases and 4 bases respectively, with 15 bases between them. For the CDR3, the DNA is TGTGCCAGCAGTCTCCATGGCTCGGGGTACGAGCAGTACTTC. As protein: CASSLHGSGYEQYF.

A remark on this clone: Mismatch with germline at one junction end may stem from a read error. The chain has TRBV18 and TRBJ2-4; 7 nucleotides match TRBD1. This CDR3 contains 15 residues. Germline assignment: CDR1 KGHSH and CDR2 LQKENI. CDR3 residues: CASSPSRQGENVQYF. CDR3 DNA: TGTGCCAGCTCACCATCGAGGCAGGGGGAAAACGTTCAGTACTTC.

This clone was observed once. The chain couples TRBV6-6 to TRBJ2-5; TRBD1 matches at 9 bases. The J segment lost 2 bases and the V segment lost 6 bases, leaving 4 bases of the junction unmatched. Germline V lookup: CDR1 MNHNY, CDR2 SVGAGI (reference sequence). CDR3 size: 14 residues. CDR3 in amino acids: CASRGDREQETQYF. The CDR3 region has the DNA TGTGCCAGCAGGGGGGACAGGGAGCAAGAGACCCAGTACTTC.